Listed below are T cell receptor beta chains from one sample, sequenced in a study of metastatic and nonmetastatic thyroid tumors. MiXCR was used by TCRdb to re-call the PCR reads. This table holds 25,000 to 30,000 clones, over 20% found once. Sequenced: blood. These receptors originate from a female donor with papillary thyroid cancer or a benign thyroid nodule (not recorded which). Some clones in this sample may be carry-over from other donors' samples. The CDR3 runs from the conserved cysteine through the conserved F or W. The order of the fields is CDR3 protein, CDR3 DNA, D gene, clone size, J gene, V gene. D genes are given only for firm matches. The size entry is marked missing in some rows and otherwise reads once, few, many or a size class.

cdr3_aa: CASSSQGLAGGTDTQYF; cdr3_nt: TGTGCCAGCAGCTCCCAGGGGCTAGCGGGAGGGACAGATACGCAGTATTTT; d_call: TRBD2; clone_size: many; j_call: TRBJ2-3; v_call: TRBV7-8
cdr3_aa: CASSSQAQLPNYGYTF; cdr3_nt: TGTGCCAGCAGTTCACAGGCACAGCTTCCTAACTATGGCTACACCTTC; d_call: .; clone_size: .; j_call: TRBJ1-2; v_call: TRBV12-3/TRBV12-4
cdr3_aa: CAWSTTSNQPQHF; cdr3_nt: TGTGCCTGGAGCACAACTAGCAATCAGCCCCAGCATTTT; d_call: .; clone_size: .; j_call: TRBJ1-5; v_call: TRBV30
cdr3_aa: CASSPRGLAGIGPKETQYF; cdr3_nt: TGCGCCAGCAGTCCTAGGGGACTAGCGGGGATCGGTCCAAAAGAGACCCAGTACTTC; d_call: TRBD2; clone_size: .; j_call: TRBJ2-5; v_call: TRBV10-2
cdr3_aa: CASSPSSGRNTGELFF; cdr3_nt: TGTGCCAGCAGCCCCTCTAGCGGGAGAAACACCGGGGAGCTGTTTTTT; d_call: TRBD2; clone_size: many; j_call: TRBJ2-2; v_call: TRBV5-4
cdr3_aa: CASTPGLAGGSNEQFF; cdr3_nt: TGTGCCAGCACTCCGGGACTAGCGGGAGGGAGCAATGAGCAGTTCTTC; d_call: TRBD2; clone_size: many; j_call: TRBJ2-1; v_call: TRBV28
cdr3_aa: CASSVAGSGSPDTQYF; cdr3_nt: TGTGCCAGCAGCGTAGCTGGTAGCGGGAGCCCAGATACGCAGTATTTT; d_call: TRBD2; clone_size: .; j_call: TRBJ2-3; v_call: TRBV9
cdr3_aa: CASAHVNTEAFF; cdr3_nt: TGTGCCAGCGCACACGTAAACACTGAAGCTTTCTTT; d_call: .; clone_size: .; j_call: TRBJ1-1; v_call: TRBV3-1
cdr3_aa: CASSPPWRGAYCYTF; cdr3_nt: TGTGCCAGCAGCCCCCCGTGGAGGGGGGCCTATTGCTACACCTTC; d_call: .; clone_size: few; j_call: TRBJ1-2; v_call: TRBV2
cdr3_aa: CASSLVGRRDEQYF; cdr3_nt: TGTGCCAGCAGCTTGGTAGGCAGGCGGGACGAGCAGTACTTC; d_call: .; clone_size: many; j_call: TRBJ2-7; v_call: TRBV5-7
cdr3_aa: CATSDLELTRGAFF; cdr3_nt: TGTGCCACCAGTGATTTAGAACTGACAAGAGGGGCTTTCTTT; d_call: .; clone_size: many; j_call: TRBJ1-1; v_call: TRBV24-1
cdr3_aa: CASSLAVNTGELFF; cdr3_nt: TGTGCCAGCAGCTTAGCGGTGAACACCGGGGAGCTGTTTTTT; d_call: .; clone_size: .; j_call: TRBJ2-2; v_call: TRBV7-2
cdr3_aa: CSATRTQRTDFFDTQYF; cdr3_nt: TGCAGTGCCACCCGAACCCAGCGGACAGACTTTTTTGATACGCAGTATTTT; d_call: .; clone_size: .; j_call: TRBJ2-3; v_call: TRBV20-1
cdr3_aa: CASSLSGGNGYTF; cdr3_nt: TGTGCCAGCAGCCTCTCGGGGGGTAATGGCTACACCTTC; d_call: .; clone_size: many; j_call: TRBJ1-2; v_call: TRBV7-9
cdr3_aa: CASSVSFFSLTSGRAGSYNEQFF; cdr3_nt: TGTGCCAGCAGCGTATCGTTTTTCTCCCTGACTAGCGGGAGGGCGGGTAGCTACAATGAGCAGTTCTTC; d_call: TRBD2; clone_size: few; j_call: TRBJ2-1; v_call: TRBV9
cdr3_aa: CASSPHRTDEQYF; cdr3_nt: TGCGCCAGCAGCCCTCACAGGACCGACGAGCAGTACTTC; d_call: .; clone_size: .; j_call: TRBJ2-7; v_call: TRBV4-1
cdr3_aa: CSVEMGGNGGYTF; cdr3_nt: TGCAGCGTTGAAATGGGAGGGAACGGTGGCTACACCTTC; d_call: .; clone_size: many; j_call: TRBJ1-2; v_call: TRBV29-1
cdr3_aa: CATSSGPLYGYTF; cdr3_nt: TGTGCCACCAGTTCCGGGCCCCTCTATGGCTACACCTTC; d_call: .; clone_size: many; j_call: TRBJ1-2; v_call: TRBV24-1
cdr3_aa: CATSRDFSCSYEQYF; cdr3_nt: TGTGCCACCAGCAGAGATTTCAGTTGCTCCTACGAGCAGTACTTC; d_call: .; clone_size: few; j_call: TRBJ2-7; v_call: TRBV15